This entry describes one T cell receptor beta chain. TCRdb re-called the 5' RACE reads through MiXCR, storing one row per CDR3 protein. This sample carries hundreds of thousands of distinct CDR3 sequences, roughly 22% of them seen once, and the ten largest clones take roughly an eighth. This record belongs to a study of T-cell memory formation after mild COVID-19. Germline CDR1 LNHDA, CDR2 SQIVND (reference sequence). V gave up 3 bases and J gave up 6 bases, with 15 bases separating them. The CDR3 runs to 15 residues. The sequence was obtained from an adult woman who had mild COVID-19 (a few samples of this study predate the infection). Cell type and time point are not known. The rearrangement joins TRBV19 to TRBJ1-5, with TRBD1 as a possible D gene (6 bases). Sequenced input: PBMCs or a T cell subset sorted from them (not recorded which). The CDR3 protein is CASSISGLGGQPQHF. CDR3 coding DNA: TGTGCCAGTAGTATTTCGGGCTTAGGGGGTCAGCCCCAGCATTTT.